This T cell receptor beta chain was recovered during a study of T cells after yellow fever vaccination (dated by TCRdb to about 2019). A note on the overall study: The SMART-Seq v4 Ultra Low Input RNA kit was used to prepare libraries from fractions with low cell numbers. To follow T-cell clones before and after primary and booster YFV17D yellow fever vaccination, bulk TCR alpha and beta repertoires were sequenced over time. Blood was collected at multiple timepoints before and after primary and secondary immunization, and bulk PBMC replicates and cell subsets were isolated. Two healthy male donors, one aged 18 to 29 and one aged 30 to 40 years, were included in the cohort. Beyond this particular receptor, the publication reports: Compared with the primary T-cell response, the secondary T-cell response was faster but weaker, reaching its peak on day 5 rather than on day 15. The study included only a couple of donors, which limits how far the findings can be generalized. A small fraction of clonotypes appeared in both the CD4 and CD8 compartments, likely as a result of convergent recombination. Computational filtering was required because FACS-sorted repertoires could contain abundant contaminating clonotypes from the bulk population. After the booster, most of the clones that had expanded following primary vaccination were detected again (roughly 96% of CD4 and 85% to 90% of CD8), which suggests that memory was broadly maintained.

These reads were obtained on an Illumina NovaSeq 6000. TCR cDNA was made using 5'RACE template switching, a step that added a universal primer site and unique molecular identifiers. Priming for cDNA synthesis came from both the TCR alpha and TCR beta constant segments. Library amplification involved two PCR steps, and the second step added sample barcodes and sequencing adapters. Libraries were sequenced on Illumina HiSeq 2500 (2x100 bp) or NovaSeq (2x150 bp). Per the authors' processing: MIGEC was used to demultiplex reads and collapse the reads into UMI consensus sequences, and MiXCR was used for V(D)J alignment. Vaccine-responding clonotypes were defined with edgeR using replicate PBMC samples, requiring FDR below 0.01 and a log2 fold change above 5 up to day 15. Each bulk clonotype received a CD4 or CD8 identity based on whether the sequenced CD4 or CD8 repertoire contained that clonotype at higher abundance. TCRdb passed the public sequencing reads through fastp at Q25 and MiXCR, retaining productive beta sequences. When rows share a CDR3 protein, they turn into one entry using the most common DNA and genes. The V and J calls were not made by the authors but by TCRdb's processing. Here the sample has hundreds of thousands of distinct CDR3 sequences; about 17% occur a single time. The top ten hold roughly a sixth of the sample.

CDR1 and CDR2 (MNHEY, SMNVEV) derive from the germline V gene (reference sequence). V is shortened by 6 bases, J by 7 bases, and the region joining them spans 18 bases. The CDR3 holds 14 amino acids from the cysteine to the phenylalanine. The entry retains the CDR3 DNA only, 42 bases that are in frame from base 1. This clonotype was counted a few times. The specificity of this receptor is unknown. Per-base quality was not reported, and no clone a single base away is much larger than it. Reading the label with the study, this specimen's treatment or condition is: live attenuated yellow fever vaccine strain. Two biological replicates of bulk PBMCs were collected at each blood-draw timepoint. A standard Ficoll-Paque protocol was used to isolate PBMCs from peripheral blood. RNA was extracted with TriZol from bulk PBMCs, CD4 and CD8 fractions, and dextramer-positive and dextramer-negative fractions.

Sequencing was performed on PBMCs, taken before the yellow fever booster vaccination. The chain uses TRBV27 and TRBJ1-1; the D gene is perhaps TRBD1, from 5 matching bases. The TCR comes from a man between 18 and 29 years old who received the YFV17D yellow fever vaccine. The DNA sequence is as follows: TGTGCCAGCAGCCCCGGGACGCCAGGAGTTGAAGCTTTCTTT. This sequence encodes CASSPGTPGVEAFF.